Each of the 20 T cell receptor beta chains below was sequenced from the same sample in a study of shared clonotypes between healthy human individuals. The repertoire was sequenced with immunoSEQ multiplex PCR; TCRdb's copy has only in-frame clones and lacks some. The sample has about 1.5 million clones, under 99% seen once. The material sequenced was naive CD4+ T cells sorted from blood. Noted subset: CD45RA+ positively selected. These receptors all come from a man under 40 in good health.

The chain couples TRBV6-4 to TRBJ2-5; 9 bases are a match to TRBD2. V trimming: 5 bases; J trimming: 5 bases; junction bases outside the gene matches: 9. The CDR3 contains 15 residues. Germline CDR1 is MRHNA and CDR2 is SNTAGT. CDR3 sequence (DNA): TGTGCCAGCAGTAGACTAGCGGCCGTCGGGGAGACCCAGTACTTC. It is translated as CASSRLAAVGETQYF.

The chain uses TRBV5-1 and TRBJ2-1; TRBD1 matches 9 bases. V was pared by 4 bases and J by 4 bases, with 6 bases of the junction left unmatched. The CDR3 runs 15 residues. The germline gives CDR1 SGHRS, CDR2 YFSETQ. The CDR3 is CASSRGQGRYNEQFF. The CDR3 DNA follows: TGCGCCAGCAGCCGGGGACAGGGACGTTACAATGAGCAGTTCTTC.

The rearrangement joins TRBV5-1 to TRBJ2-1, with a weak D call TRBD1 (5 bases). V was cut by 2 bases and J by 4 bases, with 19 bases left in between. Germline-derived CDR1 and CDR2 are SGHRS and YFSETQ. This CDR3 region has 17 residues. DNA for the CDR3: TGCGCCAGCAGCTTAGGTGACAGATCCATCTCTTACAATGAGCAGTTCTTC. Translating gives CASSLGDRSISYNEQFF.

Note on this clone: This CDR3 is also generated by other DNA sequences in the sample. The chain has TRBV10-3 and TRBJ2-5, with no clear D. CDR1 is ENHRY, CDR2 SYGVKD, per germline. Trimming shortened V by 3 bases and J by 1 base, and 9 bases separated the two germline ends. The CDR3 has 14 residues. The CDR3 region has the DNA TGTGCCATCAGTGAATCGGCGGCCCAAGAGACCCAGTACTTC. Its protein is CAISESAAQETQYF.

This clone was observed once. The chain links TRBV4-3 to TRBJ1-4; TRBD1 is a possible D gene (5 bases). V gave up 1 base and J gave up 4 bases, with 13 bases separating them. This CDR3 region has 16 residues. CDR1 is LGHNA, CDR2 YSLEER, per germline. The CDR3 DNA is TGCGCCAGCAGCCAAGCCCGGGACGGAATTAATGAAAAACTGTTTTTT. This gives the protein CASSQARDGINEKLFF.

The V and J genes are TRBV18 and TRBJ1-4; maybe TRBD1 (5 bases). Germline CDR1 and CDR2: KGHSH and LQKENI. With 1 base removed from V and 7 bases from J, the gap between germline ends came to 13 bases. The CDR3 runs 15 residues. The CDR3 nucleotides are TGTGCCAGCTCACCACTTTCAGGGAAGAGTGAAAAACTGTTTTTT. Translated: CASSPLSGKSEKLFF.

This clone occurred once. J is TRBJ2-5 and V is TRBV5-6; TRBD2 matches at 9 bases. The trim removed 0 bases at V and 4 bases at J, leaving 4 bases unmatched. The CDR3 is 15 residues long. The germline CDR1 and CDR2 sequences are SGHDT and YYEEEE. The CDR3 sequence is CASSLVAGAGETQYF. CDR3 nucleotides: TGTGCCAGCAGCTTGGTAGCGGGAGCCGGAGAGACCCAGTACTTC.

V usage is TRBV28 and J usage is TRBJ2-1; D may be TRBD1 (5 bases). The V and J ends lost 4 bases and 5 bases respectively, with 27 bases between them. Germline-derived CDR1 and CDR2 are MDHEN and SYDVKM. The CDR3 sequence is 19 residues long. CDR3 nucleotides: TGTGCCAGCAGTTCCAGGGTCGTCGTGAGCTCCCGTAGGAACAATGAGCAGTTCTTC. Translating gives CASSSRVVVSSRRNNEQFF. Looking up the rest from reference TRBV28 and TRBJ2-1 gives the full variable domain: DVKVTQSSRYLVKRTGEKVFLECVQDMDHENMFWYRQDPGLGLRLIYFSYDVKMKEKGDIPEGYSVSREKKERFSLILESASTNQTSMYLCASSSRVVVSSRRNNEQFFGPGTRLTVL.

V gene TRBV7-9 combines with J gene TRBJ1-4; unclear D gene. This CDR3 comprises 18 residues. The ends were cut back, 1 base at V and 2 bases at J, with 17 bases in the middle. CDR1 is SEHNR and CDR2 is FQNEAQ in the germline V gene (reference sequence). The CDR3 loop is CASSLGRRPPGTNEKLFF. As DNA, the CDR3 is TGTGCCAGCAGCTTAGGACGCCGGCCACCCGGGACTAATGAAAAACTGTTTTTT.

The chain uses TRBV7-3 and TRBJ2-7; 8 bases fit TRBD2. V trimming: 7 bases; J trimming: 3 bases; junction bases outside the gene matches: 26. Germline V gene data show CDR1 as SGHTA and CDR2 as FQGTGA. This CDR3 contains 20 residues. CDR3 nucleotides: TGTGCCAGCACCAAAAGGGGGTCCAGGCTCTCGGGGACTAGGTTCTACGAGCAGTACTTC. This translates into CASTKRGSRLSGTRFYEQYF.

Concerning this clone: Other DNA sequences in this specimen translate into the identical CDR3. The chain is built from TRBV5-1 and TRBJ2-7; D might be TRBD2 (6 bases). The germline V gene has CDR1 SGHRS and CDR2 YFSETQ. The V and J ends lost 0 bases and 1 base respectively, with 11 bases between them. The CDR3 runs to 15 residues. CDR3 in amino acids: CASSLVAGPSYEQYF. The CDR3 region has the DNA TGCGCCAGCAGCTTGGTGGCGGGGCCTTCCTACGAGCAGTACTTC.

The chain joins TRBV7-9 to TRBJ2-1, with D unresolved. V lost 7 bases and J lost 4, with 14 bases in between. CDR1 SEHNR and CDR2 FQNEAQ come from the germline V gene (reference sequence). The CDR3 has 14 amino acids. CDR3 DNA: TGTGCCAGCAATTCCCCTGGCAGTTACAATGAGCAGTTCTTC. Its protein product is CASNSPGSYNEQFF. The whole variable domain, remainder taken from reference TRBV7-9 and TRBJ2-1, is DTGVSQNPRHKITKRGQNVTFRCDPISEHNRLYWYRQTLGQGPEFLTYFQNEAQLEKSRLLSDRFSAERPKGSFSTLEIQRTEQGDSAMYLCASNSPGSYNEQFFGPGTRLTVL.

The chain is built from TRBV30 and TRBJ2-2; maybe TRBD2 (6 bases). Germline CDR1 is GTSNPN and CDR2 is SVGIG (reference sequence). The CDR3 runs to 12 residues. This CDR3 reads CALTRLTGELFF. The CDR3 bases are TGTGCACTGACTAGACTCACCGGGGAGCTGTTTTTT.

Concerning this clone: Other nucleotide sequences from this sample produce the same CDR3. The V call is TRBV18, the J call TRBJ2-1; 9 nucleotides match TRBD2. V was clipped by 0 bases and J by 1 base; unmatched bases: 1. Germline lookup yields CDR1 KGHSH and CDR2 LQKENI. This CDR3 has 16 residues. The CDR3 reads CASSPPLAGSYNEQFF. As DNA, the CDR3 is TGTGCCAGCTCACCACCGCTAGCGGGGTCCTACAATGAGCAGTTCTTC.

The chain recombines TRBV4-2 with TRBJ2-1; perhaps D is TRBD1 or TRBD2 (5 bases each). Between the trimmed V and J ends, which lost 4 bases and 0 bases, there was a span of 13 bases. CDR1 is LGHNA and CDR2 is YNFKEQ in the germline V gene. The CDR3 covers 16 residues. This chain's CDR3 is CASSPGTQSSYNEQFF. CDR3 coding DNA: TGTGCCAGCAGCCCCGGGACCCAAAGCTCCTACAATGAGCAGTTCTTC.

V usage is TRBV18 and J usage is TRBJ2-3; 10 nucleotides match TRBD1. CDR3 length: 17 amino acids. CDR1 and CDR2 from the germline V gene are KGHSH and LQKENI. J was trimmed by 0 bases and V by 5 bases; bases with no gene match: 8. The CDR3: CASSILPGQGSTDTQYF. DNA for the CDR3: TGTGCCAGCTCAATACTTCCGGGACAGGGGAGCACAGATACGCAGTATTTT.

This chain links TRBV11-2 with TRBJ2-2; TRBD2 is a possible D gene (6 bases). CDR1 is SGHAT and CDR2 is FQNNGV in the germline V gene. The CDR3 loop spans 16 amino acids. V gave up 8 bases and J gave up 4 bases, with 20 bases separating them. CDR3 nucleotide sequence: TGTGCCAGCCCGAGGGCCGTTAGCGGAGGCACCGGGGAGCTGTTTTTT. Its protein is CASPRAVSGGTGELFF.

The chain has TRBV6-5 and TRBJ1-3; D is unresolved. Trimming stripped 0 bases from V and 4 bases from J, with 10 bases between. The CDR3 totals 15 residues. Germline V gene sequence: CDR1 MNHEY, CDR2 SVGAGI. CDR3: CASSYSDQAGNTIYF. As DNA, the CDR3 is TGTGCCAGCAGTTACTCGGACCAAGCGGGAAACACCATATATTTT.

This chain connects TRBV11-3 to TRBJ2-7; D remains unclear. V was shortened by 5 bases and J by 2 bases, with 10 bases between the two germline ends. The germline V gene has CDR1 SGHNT and CDR2 YENEEA. The CDR3 is made up of 13 amino acids. CDR3 residues: CASSPGVTYEQYF. The CDR3 DNA reads as TGTGCCAGCAGCCCCGGTGTGACCTACGAGCAGTACTTC.

The chain has TRBV20-1 and TRBJ1-1, with D unresolved. Trimming took off 5 bases at V and 7 bases at J, with 11 bases between the two ends. CDR1 DFQATT and CDR2 SNEGSKA come from the germline V gene (reference sequence). The CDR3 covers 11 residues. CDR3 residues: CSAAQAVEAFF. The CDR3 nucleotides read TGCAGTGCTGCTCAGGCAGTTGAAGCTTTCTTT.